Listed below are T cell receptor beta chains from one sample, sequenced in a study of cytomegalovirus exposure and HLA in healthy donors. Only in-frame clones appear in the TCRdb table, and some are missing; sequencing was by immunoSEQ multiplex PCR. The sample holds about 77,000 clones, over 70% seen once. Input material: PBMCs. These receptors came from a woman in her forties in good health and CMV-seronegative. CDR3s include the opening cysteine and the closing phenylalanine or tryptophan. D genes are given only for firm matches. Size tells how often a clone was seen (once, few, many) or the class of an expanded clone, and some rows leave it out.

-	TRBV11-3	TRBJ2-7	-	TGTGCCAGCAGCTTAGATGGGGACATAAACTACGAGCAGTACTTC	CASSLDGDINYEQYF
-	TRBV5-4	TRBJ2-3	once	TGTGCCAGCAGCTTGGTAACTCTTAGTGGCACAGATACGCAGTATTTT	CASSLVTLSGTDTQYF
-	TRBV30	TRBJ2-6	-	TGTGCCTACAGGGCTGGGGCCAACGTCCTGACTTTC	CAYRAGANVLTF
TRBD2	TRBV5-6	TRBJ2-4	few	TGTGCCAGCAGCTTGCGGCTAGCGGGGGCGAACATTCAGTACTTC	CASSLRLAGANIQYF
-	TRBV7-8	TRBJ1-2	-	TGTGCCAGCAGCTTCCCAGGGGCCCATGGCTACACCTTC	CASSFPGAHGYTF
TRBD1	TRBV19	TRBJ1-1	-	TGTGCCAGTATCCAGACCGGGACAGGGAGTAAGGGCACTGAAGCTTTCTTT	CASIQTGTGSKGTEAFF
TRBD1	TRBV2	TRBJ1-4	-	TGTGCCAGCAGTGCAGACAGGGCGGCTAATGAAAAACTGTTTTTT	CASSADRAANEKLFF
TRBD2	TRBV11-2	TRBJ2-3	-	TGTGCCAGCAGCCTCGCCCCGGCTAGCGGGGGGACAGATACGCAGTATTTT	CASSLAPASGGTDTQYF
-	TRBV7-6	TRBJ2-7	-	TGTGCCAGCAGCCAGTCGCCTAGCCGACCCTACGAGCAGTACTTC	CASSQSPSRPYEQYF
-	TRBV19	TRBJ2-5	-	TGTGCCAGTAAGAGGACAATGGTGCAAGAGACCCAGTACTTC	CASKRTMVQETQYF
-	TRBV19	TRBJ1-1	-	TGTGCCAGTAGTATATTTTCGGGTGGACAGAACACTGAAGCTTTCTTT	CASSIFSGGQNTEAFF
TRBD2	TRBV10-1	TRBJ2-3	-	TGCGCCAGCAGTGACGCGGGGGAGACAGATACGCAGTATTTT	CASSDAGETDTQYF
TRBD1	TRBV29-1	TRBJ1-2	-	TGCAGCGTTGAAGGAGGGACAGGGAGGGTCGACGGCTACACCTTC	CSVEGGTGRVDGYTF
-	TRBV21-1	TRBJ1-5	-	TGTGCCAGCAGCAAAAGGGTCAGGGATTATAGCAATCAGCCCCAGCATTTT	CASSKRVRDYSNQPQHF
TRBD1	TRBV7-9	TRBJ1-2	few	TGTGCCAGCAGCGCAAGAGGGGGCAGCTATGGCTACACCTTC	CASSARGGSYGYTF
TRBD2	TRBV29-1	TRBJ2-1	few	TGCAGCGTTCAAGTAGCGGGAGGAGGGGATGAGCAGTTCTTC	CSVQVAGGGDEQFF
-	TRBV28	TRBJ1-1	-	TGTGCCAGCAGTTTGGGGGGGAACACTGAAGCTTTCTTT	CASSLGGNTEAFF
TRBD1	TRBV7-2	TRBJ2-4	-	TGTGCCAGCAGCCGCAGGGGGCTAGCCAAAAACATTCAGTACTTC	CASSRRGLAKNIQYF
TRBD2	TRBV5-1	TRBJ2-1	-	TGCGCCAGCCACCTGGGCGGGGGGCTGACCTACAATGAGCAGTTCTTC	CASHLGGGLTYNEQFF
-	TRBV11-2	TRBJ1-1	-	TGTGCCAGCAGCTTAGATAGGGGGGGACACAATGAAGCTTTCTTT	CASSLDRGGHNEAFF
-	TRBV10-3	TRBJ2-7	few	TGTGCCATCACGGCGCAGGTCTCCTACGAGCAGTACTTC	CAITAQVSYEQYF
-	TRBV6-1	TRBJ1-2	few	TGTGCCAGCAGTGAAGCCCAGGGTGGCTATGGCTACACCTTC	CASSEAQGGYGYTF
-	TRBV7-6	TRBJ1-5	-	TGTGCCAGCAGCTTAGAGGGGGGGCGCCTTCAGCCCCAGCATTTT	CASSLEGGRLQPQHF
TRBD1	TRBV2	TRBJ1-2	-	TGTGCCAGCAGTGTGTTAGGACAGGGGAACTATGGCTACACCTTC	CASSVLGQGNYGYTF
TRBD1	TRBV6-5	TRBJ1-2	once	TGTGCCAGCAGTTACCGGGAAGGACAGGGGGCCTCTGGCTACACCTTC	CASSYREGQGASGYTF
-	TRBV6-1	TRBJ2-2	-	TGTGCCAGCAGCCACCTGGGCTTGGACACCGGGGAGCTGTTTTTT	CASSHLGLDTGELFF
TRBD2	TRBV18	TRBJ2-7	few	TGTGCCAGCTCACCCATCCGAACGGGAGGGCCCCACGAGCAGTACTTC	CASSPIRTGGPHEQYF
-	TRBV7-2	TRBJ2-7	-	TGTGCCAGCAGCCAAACCTTGGGGCCCTACGAGCAGTACTTC	CASSQTLGPYEQYF
-	TRBV5-8	TRBJ2-3	-	TGTGCCAGCAGCTTGACATTCTCTAGCACAGATACGCAGTATTTT	CASSLTFSSTDTQYF
-	TRBV5-4	TRBJ1-5	-	TGTGCCAGCAGCCTACGACAGAATAGGTTTAGCAATCAGCCCCAGCATTTT	CASSLRQNRFSNQPQHF
-	TRBV7-9	TRBJ2-3	-	TGTGCCAGCAGCTGGGGCATGCACACAGATACGCAGTATTTT	CASSWGMHTDTQYF
-	TRBV2	TRBJ2-7	-	TGTGCCAGCAGTGGTACCGCGGGGAAGGGGTACGAGCAGTACTTC	CASSGTAGKGYEQYF
TRBD2	TRBV11-2	TRBJ2-4	-	TGTGCCAGCAGCATCGGACTAGCGGAAAACATTCAGTACTTC	CASSIGLAENIQYF
TRBD1	TRBV7-8	TRBJ2-3	-	TGTGCCAGCAGCTTATCCCCGACAGGGGGGGCGGCCAATGGTACGCAGTATTTT	CASSLSPTGGAANGTQYF
TRBD1	TRBV19	TRBJ1-5	-	TGTGCCAGTAGTATAAAGGTCGGGACAGGGAACAATCAGCCCCAGCATTTT	CASSIKVGTGNNQPQHF
TRBD1	TRBV7-2	TRBJ2-7	few	TGTGCCAGCAGCCTGTGGGACAGCGACTACGAGCAGTACTTC	CASSLWDSDYEQYF
-	TRBV6-1	TRBJ2-1	-	TGTGCCAGCAGTGAAACTAGCTGGAGCTCCTACAATGAGCAGTTCTTC	CASSETSWSSYNEQFF
-	TRBV19	TRBJ2-1	-	TGTGCCAGTAGTATAGATAACGGGAGATCGAATGAGCAGTTCTTC	CASSIDNGRSNEQFF
-	TRBV18	TRBJ1-2	-	TGTGCCAGCTCCCAGGACATGGAGGGGGGGTATGGCTACACCTTC	CASSQDMEGGYGYTF
-	TRBV30	TRBJ1-4	once	TGTGCCTGGAGAAACGAAAACTTAAAGAATGAAAAACTGTTTTTT	CAWRNENLKNEKLFF
TRBD1	TRBV2	TRBJ2-7	-	TGTGCCAGCAGTACAGGGGGAGGCGAGCAGTACTTC	CASSTGGGEQYF
TRBD1	TRBV30	TRBJ1-2	-	TGTGCCTGGAGACAGGGGCCTGGCTACACCTTC	CAWRQGPGYTF
-	TRBV7-2	TRBJ2-4	-	TGTGCCAGCAGCTTAAGTGGGAGTGGAAACATTCAGTACTTC	CASSLSGSGNIQYF
-	TRBV6-1	TRBJ2-5	-	TGTGCCAGCAGGCGGGGTTACCAAGAGACCCAGTACTTC	CASRRGYQETQYF
TRBD2	TRBV6-5	TRBJ2-7	once	TGTGCCAGCAAACCGGGGACTAGCGGGAGTTACGAGCAGTACTTC	CASKPGTSGSYEQYF
TRBD2	TRBV30	TRBJ2-2	-	TGTGCCTGGAGTGTAGCGGGGGGAGACACCGGGGAGCTGTTTTTT	CAWSVAGGDTGELFF
-	TRBV30	TRBJ1-2	-	TGTGCCTGGGGGCAGGGTTGGGATGGCTACACCTTC	CAWGQGWDGYTF
-	TRBV29-1	TRBJ2-3	few	TGCAGCGTTGGGCAGGGGATCACAGATACGCAGTATTTT	CSVGQGITDTQYF
-	TRBV4-2	TRBJ2-7	few	TGTGCCAGCAGCCACGGGGAGTCCTACGAGCAGTACTTC	CASSHGESYEQYF
TRBD1	TRBV5-6	TRBJ1-4	-	TGTGCCAGCAGCTTGGACAGGGGCGAAAAACTGTTTTTT	CASSLDRGEKLFF
TRBD2	TRBV7-9	TRBJ2-1	-	TGTGCCAGCAGTACCCTAGCGGGGAGGGATGAGCAGTTCTTC	CASSTLAGRDEQFF
-	TRBV7-9	TRBJ1-2	-	TGTGCCAGCAGCTTACAGGGCGCTACTGGCTACACCTTC	CASSLQGATGYTF
-	TRBV4-3	TRBJ2-4	-	TGCGCCAGCAGCCATCAAGCGGGAGCCAAAAACATTCAGTACTTC	CASSHQAGAKNIQYF